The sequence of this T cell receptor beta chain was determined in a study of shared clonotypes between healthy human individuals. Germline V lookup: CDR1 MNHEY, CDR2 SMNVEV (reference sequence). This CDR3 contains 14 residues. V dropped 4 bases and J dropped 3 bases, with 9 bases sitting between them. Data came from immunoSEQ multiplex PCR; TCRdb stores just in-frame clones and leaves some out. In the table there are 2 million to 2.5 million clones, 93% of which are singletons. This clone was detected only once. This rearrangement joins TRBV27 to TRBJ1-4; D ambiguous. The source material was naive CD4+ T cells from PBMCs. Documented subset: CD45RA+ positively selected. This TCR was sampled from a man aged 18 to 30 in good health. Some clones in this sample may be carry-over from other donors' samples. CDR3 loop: CASSSYGSNEKLFF. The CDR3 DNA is TGTGCCAGCAGTTCTTATGGGTCTAATGAAAAACTGTTTTTT.